The rows below give T cell receptor beta chains drawn from one sample of a study of cytomegalovirus exposure and HLA in healthy donors. Assay: immunoSEQ multiplex PCR; the TCRdb copy retains only in-frame clones and omits some. The top ten clones hold around 2.2% of a sample with roughly 120,000 clones, approximately 81% of them seen once. The sequenced material came from PBMCs. These receptor sequences come from a woman aged 40 to 50 in good health and CMV-seronegative. Both conserved end residues are part of each CDR3. The order of the fields is J gene, clone size, V gene, D gene, CDR3 DNA, CDR3 protein. The D gene is left open where the match is weak. Where a row states a size, it is once, few, many or the class of an expanded clone; other rows omit it.

J gene: TRBJ2-2; clone size: -; V gene: TRBV7-8; D gene: -; CDR3 DNA: TGTGCCAGCAGCAGAGACGGATTAACGGGCGGGGAGCTGTTTTTT; CDR3 protein: CASSRDGLTGGELFF
J gene: TRBJ2-1; clone size: -; V gene: TRBV29-1; D gene: -; CDR3 DNA: TGCAGCGTTTATTTGGCGGAATACTACAATGAGCAGTTCTTC; CDR3 protein: CSVYLAEYYNEQFF
J gene: TRBJ2-1; clone size: -; V gene: TRBV9; D gene: -; CDR3 DNA: TGTGCCAGCAGCACAAGACAGGCAAATGAGCAGTTCTTC; CDR3 protein: CASSTRQANEQFF
J gene: TRBJ1-6; clone size: -; V gene: TRBV6-6; D gene: -; CDR3 DNA: TGTGCCAGCATTTCCGGGGGATCAGGGTCACCCCTCCACTTT; CDR3 protein: CASISGGSGSPLHF
J gene: TRBJ2-1; clone size: -; V gene: TRBV10-3; D gene: TRBD2; CDR3 DNA: TGTGCCATCTCCGGGACTAGCGGGGGCGGTGAGCAGTTCTTC; CDR3 protein: CAISGTSGGGEQFF
J gene: TRBJ2-5; clone size: -; V gene: TRBV5-4; D gene: TRBD1; CDR3 DNA: TGTGCCAGCAGCGGAAAAAGGGGACAGAATCAAGAGACCCAGTACTTC; CDR3 protein: CASSGKRGQNQETQYF
J gene: TRBJ2-3; clone size: -; V gene: TRBV6-4; D gene: TRBD2; CDR3 DNA: TGTGCCAGCAGTGACGGGCTAGCGGACACAGATACGCAGTATTTT; CDR3 protein: CASSDGLADTDTQYF
J gene: TRBJ1-1; clone size: few; V gene: TRBV5-4; D gene: -; CDR3 DNA: TGTGCCAGCAGCTCGGCGACGGGGGGGAACACTGAAGCTTTCTTT; CDR3 protein: CASSSATGGNTEAFF
J gene: TRBJ1-1; clone size: -; V gene: TRBV19; D gene: TRBD1; CDR3 DNA: TGTGCCAGTAGTATAGTTCCAGGGGGCACTGAAGCTTTCTTT; CDR3 protein: CASSIVPGGTEAFF
J gene: TRBJ2-1; clone size: -; V gene: TRBV5-1; D gene: -; CDR3 DNA: TGCGCCAGCAGCCAAGGAGGGAGGACCTACAATGAGCAGTTCTTC; CDR3 protein: CASSQGGRTYNEQFF
J gene: TRBJ2-5; clone size: -; V gene: TRBV7-8; D gene: TRBD2; CDR3 DNA: TGTGCCAGCAGCCAAGGACTAGCTGAGGAGACCCAGTACTTC; CDR3 protein: CASSQGLAEETQYF
J gene: TRBJ2-7; clone size: -; V gene: TRBV10-3; D gene: -; CDR3 DNA: TGTGCCATCAGTGGGACTCCGAGCTCCTACGAGCAGTACTTC; CDR3 protein: CAISGTPSSYEQYF
J gene: TRBJ2-2; clone size: -; V gene: TRBV7-9; D gene: -; CDR3 DNA: TGTGCCAGCAGCTGGTCCGGGATCCGGAGCATCGGGGAGCTGTTTTTT; CDR3 protein: CASSWSGIRSIGELFF
J gene: TRBJ2-5; clone size: -; V gene: TRBV20-1; D gene: -; CDR3 DNA: TGCAGTGCTACGACAGGGACCCAGTACTTC; CDR3 protein: CSATTGTQYF
J gene: TRBJ2-2; clone size: -; V gene: TRBV27; D gene: -; CDR3 DNA: TGTGCCAGCGGAAAACAGGGTACCGGGGAGCTGTTTTTT; CDR3 protein: CASGKQGTGELFF
J gene: TRBJ2-2; clone size: -; V gene: TRBV19; D gene: TRBD2; CDR3 DNA: TGTGCCAGTAGTATTAGCGGGAGGTCGAACACCGGGGAGCTGTTTTTT; CDR3 protein: CASSISGRSNTGELFF
J gene: TRBJ2-2; clone size: -; V gene: TRBV27; D gene: -; CDR3 DNA: TGTGCCAGCACCCAGGGCTGGACCCCTAACACCGGGGAGCTGTTTTTT; CDR3 protein: CASTQGWTPNTGELFF
J gene: TRBJ2-5; clone size: -; V gene: TRBV5-1; D gene: -; CDR3 DNA: TGCGCCAGCAGACACGACAGAGCCAGACGAATCCAAGAGACCCAGTACTTC; CDR3 protein: CASRHDRARRIQETQYF
J gene: TRBJ1-2; clone size: -; V gene: TRBV6-1; D gene: TRBD1; CDR3 DNA: TGTGCCAGCACTTTTGGACAGGCCGCTAACTATGGCTACACCTTC; CDR3 protein: CASTFGQAANYGYTF
J gene: TRBJ2-1; clone size: -; V gene: TRBV15; D gene: TRBD2; CDR3 DNA: TGTGCCACCAGCAGAGACGGGACTAGCGGGAACAATGAGCAGTTCTTC; CDR3 protein: CATSRDGTSGNNEQFF
J gene: TRBJ2-7; clone size: -; V gene: TRBV19; D gene: TRBD2; CDR3 DNA: TGTGCCAGTAGTTCCCGAGAGCGGGGCTTTTACGAGCAGTACTTC; CDR3 protein: CASSSRERGFYEQYF
J gene: TRBJ2-7; clone size: few; V gene: TRBV5-6; D gene: -; CDR3 DNA: TGTGCCAGCAGCTTTCAGGAAGGCCACGAGCAGTACTTC; CDR3 protein: CASSFQEGHEQYF
J gene: TRBJ1-1; clone size: -; V gene: TRBV5-4; D gene: -; CDR3 DNA: TGTGCCAGCAGCTTGGGGCGGGGTGGGGAAATTGAAGCTTTCTTT; CDR3 protein: CASSLGRGGEIEAFF
J gene: TRBJ1-2; clone size: -; V gene: TRBV11-2; D gene: -; CDR3 DNA: TGTGCCAGCAGCTTAAGTCAGGGAGGGCTCTATGGCTACACCTTC; CDR3 protein: CASSLSQGGLYGYTF
J gene: TRBJ1-1; clone size: -; V gene: TRBV7-9; D gene: -; CDR3 DNA: TGTGCCAGCGCAGGGACTGAAGCTTTCTTT; CDR3 protein: CASAGTEAFF
J gene: TRBJ2-7; clone size: once; V gene: TRBV7-9; D gene: TRBD1; CDR3 DNA: TGTGCCAGCAGCGGGGACAGGATCTACGAGCAGTACTTC; CDR3 protein: CASSGDRIYEQYF
J gene: TRBJ2-2; clone size: -; V gene: TRBV14; D gene: TRBD1; CDR3 DNA: TGTGCCAGCAGCCAAGAGTTCGGACAGGGACGGAAAACCGGGGAGCTGTTTTTT; CDR3 protein: CASSQEFGQGRKTGELFF
J gene: TRBJ2-7; clone size: few; V gene: TRBV6-1; D gene: -; CDR3 DNA: TGTGCCAGCAGTGGAGGCCGGTCCTACGAGCAGTACTTC; CDR3 protein: CASSGGRSYEQYF
J gene: TRBJ1-1; clone size: -; V gene: TRBV14; D gene: -; CDR3 DNA: TGTGCCAGCAGCCAAGGTATCAGGGGCACTGAAGCTTTCTTT; CDR3 protein: CASSQGIRGTEAFF
J gene: TRBJ1-1; clone size: -; V gene: TRBV6-1; D gene: -; CDR3 DNA: TGTGCCAGCAGTGTAAAGGAACAGTACACTGAAGCTTTCTTT; CDR3 protein: CASSVKEQYTEAFF
J gene: TRBJ2-1; clone size: once; V gene: TRBV11-2; D gene: -; CDR3 DNA: TGTGCCAGCAGCTTAGGGCCGGGGGTCTCCTACAATGAGCAGTTCTTC; CDR3 protein: CASSLGPGVSYNEQFF
J gene: TRBJ2-1; clone size: few; V gene: TRBV7-3; D gene: TRBD2; CDR3 DNA: TGTGCCAGCAGCTTAGCGGGGGTCTACAATGAGCAGTTCTTC; CDR3 protein: CASSLAGVYNEQFF
J gene: TRBJ1-1; clone size: -; V gene: TRBV7-9; D gene: -; CDR3 DNA: TGTGCCAGCAGCTTAGCGGTTGGAGGCGGGAGGGAAACTGAAGCTTTCTTT; CDR3 protein: CASSLAVGGGRETEAFF
J gene: TRBJ2-4; clone size: once; V gene: TRBV27; D gene: -; CDR3 DNA: TGTGCCAGCAGTTCCATCGCCAAAAACATTCAGTACTTC; CDR3 protein: CASSSIAKNIQYF
J gene: TRBJ2-5; clone size: -; V gene: TRBV5-1; D gene: TRBD1; CDR3 DNA: TGCGCCAGCAGCTTCCGGGACAGGGGGTACCAAGAGACCCAGTACTTC; CDR3 protein: CASSFRDRGYQETQYF
J gene: TRBJ1-2; clone size: -; V gene: TRBV6-5; D gene: -; CDR3 DNA: TGTGCCAGCAGTTACAAGAGAGAGTATGGCTACACCTTC; CDR3 protein: CASSYKREYGYTF
J gene: TRBJ1-2; clone size: -; V gene: TRBV28; D gene: TRBD1; CDR3 DNA: TGTGCCAGCAGTCGGGACAGCTCCTATGGCTACACCTTC; CDR3 protein: CASSRDSSYGYTF
J gene: TRBJ2-7; clone size: once; V gene: TRBV27; D gene: -; CDR3 DNA: TGTGCCAGCAGTAGTCCCGGGGTCTCCTACGAGCAGTACTTC; CDR3 protein: CASSSPGVSYEQYF
J gene: TRBJ1-5; clone size: -; V gene: TRBV19; D gene: -; CDR3 DNA: TGTGCCAGTAGCCATCCAGGTTCCAATCAGCCCCAGCATTTT; CDR3 protein: CASSHPGSNQPQHF
J gene: TRBJ2-1; clone size: -; V gene: TRBV4-1; D gene: TRBD1; CDR3 DNA: TGCGCCAGCAGCCAAGAAGGGGCGCCACAGGGGATAGACAATGAGCAGTTCTTC; CDR3 protein: CASSQEGAPQGIDNEQFF
J gene: TRBJ1-2; clone size: -; V gene: TRBV7-2; D gene: TRBD1; CDR3 DNA: TGTGCCAGCAGCTTACAAGGGGGCCCGGGGAGTAACTATGGCTACACCTTC; CDR3 protein: CASSLQGGPGSNYGYTF
J gene: TRBJ2-1; clone size: -; V gene: TRBV25-1; D gene: -; CDR3 DNA: TGTGCCAGCAGTGAGTCTGAGTTCTTC; CDR3 protein: CASSESEFF
J gene: TRBJ1-2; clone size: -; V gene: TRBV18; D gene: TRBD1; CDR3 DNA: TGTGCCAGCTCACCGCCGGGACAGGGGAGGGGCTACACCTTC; CDR3 protein: CASSPPGQGRGYTF
J gene: TRBJ2-7; clone size: -; V gene: TRBV10-3; D gene: -; CDR3 DNA: TGTGCCATCAGACAGGGTTCCTACGAGCAGTACTTC; CDR3 protein: CAIRQGSYEQYF
J gene: TRBJ1-1; clone size: -; V gene: TRBV9; D gene: TRBD1; CDR3 DNA: TGTGCCAGCAGCACGGCCGGGACAGCGAACACTGAAGCTTTCTTT; CDR3 protein: CASSTAGTANTEAFF
J gene: TRBJ2-5; clone size: -; V gene: TRBV2; D gene: -; CDR3 DNA: TGTGCCAGCAGTGATAACTCAGGCACCCAAGAGACCCAGTACTTC; CDR3 protein: CASSDNSGTQETQYF